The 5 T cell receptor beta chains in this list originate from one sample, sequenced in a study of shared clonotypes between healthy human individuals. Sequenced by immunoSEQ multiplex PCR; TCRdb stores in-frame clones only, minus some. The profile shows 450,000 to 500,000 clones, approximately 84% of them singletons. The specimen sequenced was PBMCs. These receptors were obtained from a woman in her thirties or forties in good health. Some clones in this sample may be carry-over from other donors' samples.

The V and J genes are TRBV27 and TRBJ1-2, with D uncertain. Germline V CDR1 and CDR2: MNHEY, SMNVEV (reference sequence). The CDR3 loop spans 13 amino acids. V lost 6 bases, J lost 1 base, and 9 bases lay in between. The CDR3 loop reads CASRRILNYGYTF. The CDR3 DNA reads TGTGCCAGCAGGCGGATCCTTAACTATGGCTACACCTTC.

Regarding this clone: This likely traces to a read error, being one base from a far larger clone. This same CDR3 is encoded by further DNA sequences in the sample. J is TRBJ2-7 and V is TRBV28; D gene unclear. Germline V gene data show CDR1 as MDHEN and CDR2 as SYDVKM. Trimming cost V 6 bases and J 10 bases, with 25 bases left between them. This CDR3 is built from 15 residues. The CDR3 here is CASSTGPFTVPDQYF. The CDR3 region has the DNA TGTGCCAGCAGCACGGGCCCGTTCACTGTTCCGGACCAGTACTTC. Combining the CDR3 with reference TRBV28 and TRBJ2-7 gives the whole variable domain DVKVTQSSRYLVKRTGEKVFLECVQDMDHENMFWYRQDPGLGLRLIYFSYDVKMKEKGDIPEGYSVSREKKERFSLILESASTNQTSMYLCASSTGPFTVPDQYFGPGTRLTVT.

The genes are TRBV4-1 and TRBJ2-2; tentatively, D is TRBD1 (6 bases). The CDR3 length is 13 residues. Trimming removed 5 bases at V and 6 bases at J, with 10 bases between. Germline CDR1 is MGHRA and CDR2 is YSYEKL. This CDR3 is CASSEQGAGELFF. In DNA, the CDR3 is TGCGCCAGCAGCGAACAGGGAGCCGGGGAGCTGTTTTTT.

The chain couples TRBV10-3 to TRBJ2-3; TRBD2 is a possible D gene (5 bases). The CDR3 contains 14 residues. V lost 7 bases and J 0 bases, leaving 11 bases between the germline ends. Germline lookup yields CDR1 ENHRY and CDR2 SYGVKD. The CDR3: CAITPSPSTDTQYF. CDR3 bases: TGTGCCATCACCCCTAGCCCTAGCACAGATACGCAGTATTTT.

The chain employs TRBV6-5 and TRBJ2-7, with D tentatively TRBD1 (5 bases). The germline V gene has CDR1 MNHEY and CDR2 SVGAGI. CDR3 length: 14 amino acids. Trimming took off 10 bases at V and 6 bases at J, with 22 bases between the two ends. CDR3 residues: CATKGPDGSSEQYF. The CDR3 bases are TGTGCCACCAAGGGGCCGGACGGGTCATCCGAGCAGTACTTC.